The 21 T cell receptor beta chains given below trace back to one sample, sequenced in a study of T cells in Graves' hyperthyroidism and ophthalmopathy. The CDR3 regions of TCR beta were amplified from RNA transcripts. When the TCR CDR3 underwent first-round RT-PCR, the HTBI primer set was used. From the multiplex PCR reads, TCRdb called clonotypes with MiXCR, one entry per CDR3 protein. The sample has around 700,000 distinct CDR3 sequences, under 20% seen once; the top ten hold over 15%. Sequencing used blood. The receptors were gathered from a woman in her fifties or sixties with Graves' hyperthyroidism that later progressed to Graves' ophthalmopathy.

This clonotype was picked up many times. The chain recombines TRBV11-3 with TRBJ1-1; 8 bases match TRBD1. This CDR3 has 13 residues. V lost 4 bases, J lost 11 bases, and 9 bases stayed unmatched. Germline lookup yields CDR1 SGHNT and CDR2 YENEEA. CDR3 DNA: TGTGCCAGCAGCTCCCACTTGACAGGGGTGGCTTTCTTT. This encodes CASSSHLTGVAFF.

V usage is TRBV13 and J usage is TRBJ1-3; D is possibly TRBD1 (5 bases). This CDR3 spans 14 amino acids. Trimming removed 1 base at V and 3 bases at J, with 7 bases between. From germline, CDR1 is PRHDT and CDR2 FYEKMQ (reference sequence). The CDR3 DNA sequence: TGTGCCAGCAGCTTAGCCGGGGGTGGAAACACCATATATTTT. Encoded protein: CASSLAGGGNTIYF. Looking up the rest from reference TRBV13 and TRBJ1-3 gives the full variable domain: AAGVIQSPRHLIKEKRETATLKCYPIPRHDTVYWYQQGPGQDPQFLISFYEKMQSDKGSIPDRFSAQQFSDYHSELNMSSLELGDSALYFCASSLAGGGNTIYFGEGSWLTVV.

This clonotype was detected only a few times. This chain joins TRBV7-9 and TRBJ1-2, with unresolved D. CDR3 size: 14 residues. Trimming took 5 bases from V and 3 from J, leaving 13 bases between them. The V gene's germline CDR1 is SEHNR and CDR2 FQNEAQ (reference sequence). The CDR3 loop reads CASSVRAEDYGYTF. CDR3 sequence (DNA): TGTGCCAGCAGCGTTAGAGCCGAGGACTATGGCTACACCTTC.

CDR3 amino acids: CASSDLRDSPLHF. In DNA, the CDR3 is TGTGCCAGCAGCGATTTAAGGGATTCACCCCTCCACTTT. The V call is TRBV2, the J call TRBJ1-6; D remains ambiguous. CDR3 length: 13 residues. Germline-derived CDR1 and CDR2 are SNHLY and FYNNEI. V was clipped by 6 bases and J by 8 bases, with 11 bases between them. Full variable domain (outside the CDR3, taken from reference TRBV2 and TRBJ1-6): EPEVTQTPSHQVTQMGQEVILRCVPISNHLYFYWYRQILGQKVEFLVSFYNNEISEKSEIFDDQFSVERPDGSNFTLKIRSTKLEDSAMYFCASSDLRDSPLHFGNGTRLTVT.

The rearrangement joins TRBV6-5 to TRBJ2-7; 10 bases agree with TRBD2. V dropped 0 bases and J dropped 3; count of bases not matched to a gene: 5. The CDR3 is made up of 16 amino acids. Germline V CDR1 and CDR2: MNHEY, SVGAGI. The CDR3 nucleotides read TGTGCCAGCAGTTACTCCGGACTAGCGGAGGGCTACGAGCAGTACTTC. Encoded protein: CASSYSGLAEGYEQYF.

This clonotype has more than one count but fewer than ten. This rearrangement joins TRBV27 to TRBJ1-1; D is perhaps TRBD1 (6 bases). Germline V gene lookup returns CDR1 MNHEY and CDR2 SMNVEV (reference sequence). The CDR3 length is 15 residues. Trimming removed 5 bases at V and 4 bases at J, with 17 bases between. The CDR3 DNA sequence: TGTGCCAGCAGTGGAGGAAACAGGGTTATCACTGAAGCTTTCTTT. Encoded protein: CASSGGNRVITEAFF.

About this clonotype: The junction departs from germline at one end; a sequencing error may be responsible. The chain joins TRBV20-1 to TRBJ1-5; D is uncertain. The CDR3 sequence is 15 residues long. The germline V gene encodes CDR1 DFQATT and CDR2 SNEGSKA (reference sequence). CDR3 sequence (DNA): TGCAGTGCTGGAGATTGGGCAGGCAGCAATCAGCCCCAGCATTTT. Its translation is CSAGDWAGSNQPQHF.

A remark on this clonotype: The germline gene is not matched at one end of the junction; a read error may be the cause. This chain uses TRBV10-3 with TRBJ1-5, with 8 bases matching TRBD1. The CDR3 contains 17 residues. CDR1 and CDR2 (germline): ENHRY, SYGVKD. The CDR3: CATSPNHPTGGNQPQHF. The CDR3 DNA reads as TGTGCCACCAGTCCTAACCATCCTACAGGGGGAAATCAGCCCCAGCATTTT.

This clonotype was seen a few times. The CDR3 sequence: CASSPFNGANTEAFF. The CDR3 DNA reads as TGTGCCAGCTCACCTTTCAACGGGGCGAACACTGAAGCTTTCTTT. The chain recombines TRBV18 with TRBJ1-1, with a weak D call TRBD1 (5 bases). Germline loops: CDR1 KGHSH, CDR2 LQKENI. The CDR3 is 15 amino acids. Trimming took off 3 bases at V and 1 base at J, with 12 bases between the two ends. Using reference TRBV18 and TRBJ1-1 for the parts outside the CDR3, the full variable domain is NAGVMQNPRHLVRRRGQEARLRCSPMKGHSHVYWYRQLPEEGLKFMVYLQKENIIDESGMPKERFSAEFPKEGPSILRIQQVVRGDSAAYFCASSPFNGANTEAFFGQGTRLTVV.

This clonotype was seen ten or more times. In DNA, the CDR3 is TGTGCCAGCAGCCAAGATTTCGGGACAGGGGGTACTGAAGCTTTCTTT. Encoded protein: CASSQDFGTGGTEAFF. The chain joins TRBV3-1 to TRBJ1-1; 11 bases align to TRBD1. Germline V lookup: CDR1 LGHDT, CDR2 YNNKEL (reference sequence). Unmatched junction bases numbered 5, after V lost 0 bases and J lost 5 bases. CDR3 length: 16 amino acids.

This clonotype was detected many times. The J gene is TRBJ2-1, the V gene TRBV11-1, with 8 bases identical to TRBD2. CDR1 and CDR2 (germline): SGHAT, FQDESV (reference sequence). V gave up 1 base and J gave up 0 bases; unmatched junction bases: 2. The CDR3 runs 16 residues. DNA of the CDR3: TGTGCCAGCAGCTTAGGCGGGGGGATCTCCTACAATGAGCAGTTCTTC. Its protein product is CASSLGGGISYNEQFF.

This clonotype showed up many times. J is TRBJ1-1 and V is TRBV2; TRBD1 matches at 9 bases. Looked up from germline, CDR1 is SNHLY and CDR2 is FYNNEI. Trimming cost V 6 bases and J 0 bases; bases outside gene matches: 8. The CDR3 runs 16 residues. As DNA, the CDR3 is TGTGCCAGCAGCGGGGACAGGGATTTAATGAACACTGAAGCTTTCTTT. Translation gives CASSGDRDLMNTEAFF.

J is TRBJ2-1 and V is TRBV5-1; 8 bases align to TRBD1. The CDR3 runs 13 residues. Trimming cost V 0 bases and J 10 bases; bases outside gene matches: 3. Germline lookup yields CDR1 SGHRS and CDR2 YFSETQ. CDR3 amino acids: CASSLGTGLEQFF. In DNA form, the CDR3 reads TGCGCCAGCAGCTTGGGGACAGGGTTGGAGCAGTTCTTC.

Worth noting for this clonotype: One base away lies a much larger clone, so this may be a sequencing read error. The J gene is TRBJ1-3, the V gene TRBV2; D not certain. Germline CDR1 is SNHLY and CDR2 is FYNNEI. The CDR3 contains 16 residues. With 5 bases removed from V and 2 bases from J, the gap between germline ends came to 16 bases. The CDR3, as DNA: TGTGCCAGCAGTCAACGGAGGGTTAACCCTGGAAACACCATATATTTT. It codes for CASSQRRVNPGNTIYF.

There are many counts of this clonotype. The J gene is TRBJ2-3, the V gene TRBV11-2; possibly TRBD2 for D (6 bases). CDR3 length equals 17 residues. From germline, CDR1 is SGHAT and CDR2 FQNNGV. V gave up 5 bases and J gave up 0 bases, with 18 bases separating them. The CDR3 loop reads CASSTLLAVASTDTQYF. CDR3 nucleotide sequence: TGTGCCAGCAGCACTTTACTAGCAGTCGCTAGCACAGATACGCAGTATTTT.

This clonotype was seen at least ten times. The chain employs TRBV20-1 and TRBJ1-2; no clear D gene. Germline assignment: CDR1 DFQATT and CDR2 SNEGSKA (reference sequence). Trimming pared 1 base from V and 1 base from J, leaving 4 bases between. This CDR3 spans 12 amino acids. Here the CDR3 DNA reads TGCAGTGCTAGAGGGAGTAACTATGGCTACACCTTC. The encoded protein is CSARGSNYGYTF.

This clonotype was seen more than once but under ten times. The chain joins TRBV11-2 to TRBJ2-2, with TRBD1 as a possible D gene (5 bases). Germline-derived CDR1 and CDR2 are SGHAT and FQNNGV. This CDR3 region has 13 residues. CDR3 nucleotide sequence: TGTGCTTGGGCCAGGGATTTATCCGGGGAGCTGTTTTTT. It yields the protein CAWARDLSGELFF.

This clonotype was seen a handful of times. The chain carries TRBV2 and TRBJ2-5, with TRBD1 identical over 9 bases. In germline, CDR1 is SNHLY, CDR2 FYNNEI. This CDR3 comprises 15 residues. Trimming took 5 bases from V and 6 from J; bases not matched to a gene: 10. This chain's CDR3 is CASSTTDRGRKTQYF. The CDR3 DNA is TGTGCCAGCAGTACTACCGACAGGGGGAGGAAGACCCAGTACTTC.

This rearrangement joins TRBV5-1 to TRBJ2-5, with a possible D match to TRBD1 (6 bases). Germline lookup yields CDR1 SGHRS and CDR2 YFSETQ. V lost 4 bases and J 6 bases, leaving 16 bases between the germline ends. The CDR3 totals 14 residues. CDR3 nucleotide sequence: TGCGCCAGCAGCCTACCCCACAGGGAGAAGACCCAGTACTTC. It encodes CASSLPHREKTQYF.

About this clonotype: Germline is not matched at one junction end, which may reflect a read error. This chain joins TRBV5-1 and TRBJ1-5; weak D call: TRBD1 (6 bases). Germline CDR1 is SGHRS and CDR2 is YFSETQ. CDR3 length: 14 amino acids. In nucleotides, the CDR3 is TGCGCCAGCAGCCCCAGGGGTGGCAATCAGCCCCGGCATTTT. Translating gives CASSPRGGNQPRHF.

This clonotype was counted only a few times. The chain links TRBV19 to TRBJ1-1; 7 bases line up with TRBD1. The germline V gene encodes CDR1 LNHDA and CDR2 SQIVND (reference sequence). CDR3 length: 17 residues. V was clipped by 5 bases and J by 0 bases; unmatched bases: 12. The CDR3 region is CASSDLRTGRMNTEAFF. The DNA of the CDR3 is TGTGCCAGTAGTGATCTTCGGACAGGCCGGATGAACACTGAAGCTTTCTTT.